A single sample is the source of the 8 T cell receptor beta chains below, sequenced in a study of response to subunit inactivated influenza vaccine. TCRdb reprocessed the RT-PCR reads via MiXCR and lists one record per CDR3 protein. The table has 700,000 to 900,000 distinct CDR3 sequences, about 20% seen once. The specimen comprised PBMCs from blood, sampled 4 to 6 days after vaccination. Receptor source: a man aged 50-59 years who received an inactivated influenza vaccine.

This clonotype was detected only a few times. This chain joins TRBV5-6 and TRBJ2-6; D is uncertain. Deletions cut 5 bases from V and 0 bases from J, with 12 bases between. CDR1 is SGHDT and CDR2 is YYEEEE in the germline V gene. The CDR3 is 16 residues long. CDR3 protein: CASSPADRSGANVLTF. Here the CDR3 DNA reads TGTGCCAGCAGTCCTGCTGACCGCTCTGGGGCCAACGTCCTGACTTTC. The whole variable domain, remainder taken from reference TRBV5-6 and TRBJ2-6, is DAGVTQSPTHLIKTRGQQVTLRCSPKSGHDTVSWYQQALGQGPQFIFQYYEEEERQRGNFPDRFSGHQFPNYSSELNVNALLLGDSALYLCASSPADRSGANVLTFGAGSRLTVL.

The chain combines TRBV2 with TRBJ1-2, with unresolved D. The germline V gene has CDR1 SNHLY and CDR2 FYNNEI. The V gene lost 7 bases and the J gene lost 4 bases, with 13 bases spanning the gap. The CDR3 loop spans 13 amino acids. CDR3 region: CASIGDFVYGYTF. CDR3 nucleotides: TGTGCCAGCATTGGCGACTTTGTCTATGGCTACACCTTC. Full variable domain (outside the CDR3, taken from reference TRBV2 and TRBJ1-2): EPEVTQTPSHQVTQMGQEVILRCVPISNHLYFYWYRQILGQKVEFLVSFYNNEISEKSEIFDDQFSVERPDGSNFTLKIRSTKLEDSAMYFCASIGDFVYGYTFGSGTRLTVV.

This clonotype came up a few times. The V gene is TRBV20-1, the J gene TRBJ2-3, with 12 bases fitting TRBD2. After removal of 2 bases from V and 6 bases from J, the junction contained 9 bases not matched to a gene. The CDR3 is 16 residues long. Germline assignment: CDR1 DFQATT and CDR2 SNEGSKA (reference sequence). DNA for the CDR3: TGCAGTGCTAGAACACCGGGACTAGCGGGTTTCGATACGCAGTATTTT. Protein sequence: CSARTPGLAGFDTQYF.

This clonotype turned up a few times. The chain has TRBV6-1 and TRBJ2-2, with D unclear. Germline CDR1 is MNHNS and CDR2 is SASEGT. The CDR3 spans 15 residues. The V gene lost 11 bases and the J gene lost 1 base, with 17 bases spanning the gap. CDR3 nucleotides: TGTGCCTCCACCACTCCCCCGGGGAACACCGGGGAGCTGTTTTTT. This translates into CASTTPPGNTGELFF.

This chain joins TRBV20-1 and TRBJ2-5; 11 nucleotides agree with TRBD2. This CDR3 spans 16 amino acids. The ends lost 3 bases at V and 1 base at J; junction bases unmatched: 7. Germline loops: CDR1 DFQATT, CDR2 SNEGSKA (reference sequence). CDR3 DNA: TGCAGTGCTAGCGAGGGACTAGCGGTACTCCAAGAGACCCAGTACTTC. This codes for CSASEGLAVLQETQYF.

Only a few counts were recorded for this clonotype. The chain couples TRBV7-9 to TRBJ1-1, with D unclear. Germline loops: CDR1 SEHNR, CDR2 FQNEAQ (reference sequence). Trimming cost V 5 bases and J 3 bases, with 13 bases left between them. The CDR3 covers 14 residues. CDR3 sequence reads: CASSAGLVHTEAFF. DNA for the CDR3: TGTGCCAGCAGCGCCGGACTCGTGCACACTGAAGCTTTCTTT.

This clonotype was detected many times. V usage is TRBV5-1 and J usage is TRBJ2-3; D is uncertain. Germline CDR1 is SGHRS and CDR2 is YFSETQ. V was trimmed by 1 base and J by 5 bases, leaving 8 bases between them. This CDR3 spans 13 amino acids. CDR3 in DNA: TGCGCCAGCAGCTTGATCGGCGGAGATACGCAGTATTTT. This encodes CASSLIGGDTQYF.

The chain couples TRBV20-1 to TRBJ2-5; the D gene is possibly TRBD2 (6 bases). Trimming pared 1 base from V and 4 bases from J, leaving 7 bases between. Germline values: CDR1 DFQATT, CDR2 SNEGSKA (reference sequence). This CDR3 has 12 residues. CDR3: CSARVAVETQYF. DNA of the CDR3: TGCAGTGCTAGAGTAGCGGTAGAGACCCAGTACTTC.